This T cell receptor beta chain was identified in a study of T cells after posttransplantation cyclophosphamide. Germline CDR1 LGHNA, CDR2 YNFKEQ. The V gene lost 1 base and the J gene lost 1 base, with 15 bases spanning the gap. This CDR3 is built from 17 residues. Measured with immunoSEQ multiplex PCR; TCRdb has only the in-frame clones, and not every one. The data hold tens of thousands of clones, with around 94% observed a single time. The related graft donor's blood sample was taken on the day of bone marrow donation. The gene calls are TRBV4-2 and TRBJ2-3, with D tentatively TRBD2 (7 bases). This receptor was obtained from a woman between 45 and 60 years old in good health and a related stem cell transplant donor. Sequencing was carried out using PBMCs. For the CDR3, the DNA is TGTGCCAGCAGCCAAGGGGGGGGCGCCGCTGGCACAGATACGCAGTATTTT. Translated, it gives CASSQGGGAAGTDTQYF.